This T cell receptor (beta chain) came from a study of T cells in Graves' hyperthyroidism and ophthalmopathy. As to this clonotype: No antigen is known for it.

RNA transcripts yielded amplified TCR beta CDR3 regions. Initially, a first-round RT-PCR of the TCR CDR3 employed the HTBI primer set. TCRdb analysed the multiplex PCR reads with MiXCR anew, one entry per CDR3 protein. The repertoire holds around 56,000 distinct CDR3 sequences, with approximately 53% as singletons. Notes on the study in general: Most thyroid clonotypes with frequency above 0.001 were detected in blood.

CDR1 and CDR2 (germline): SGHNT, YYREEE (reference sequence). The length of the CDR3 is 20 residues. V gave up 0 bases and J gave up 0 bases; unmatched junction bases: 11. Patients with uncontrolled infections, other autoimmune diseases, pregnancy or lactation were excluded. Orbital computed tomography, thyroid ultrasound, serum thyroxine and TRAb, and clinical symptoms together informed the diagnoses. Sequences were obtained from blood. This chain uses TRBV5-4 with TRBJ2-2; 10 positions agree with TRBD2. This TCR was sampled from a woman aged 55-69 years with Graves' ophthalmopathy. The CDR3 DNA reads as TGTGCCAGCAGCTTGGCCGGGGCTAGCGGGGGCCCCCCGAACACCGGGGAGCTGTTTTTT. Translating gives CASSLAGASGGPPNTGELFF. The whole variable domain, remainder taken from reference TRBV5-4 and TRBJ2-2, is ETGVTQSPTHLIKTRGQQVTLRCSSQSGHNTVSWYQQALGQGPQFIFQYYREEENGRGNFPPRFSGLQFPNYSSELNVNALELDDSALYLCASSLAGASGGPPNTGELFFGEGSRLTVL.